These 15 T cell receptor beta chains were all obtained from the same sample, sequenced in a study of T cells in Graves' hyperthyroidism and ophthalmopathy. It was RNA transcripts that yielded the amplified TCR beta CDR3 regions. RT-PCR in the first round (using the HTBI primer set) targeted the TCR CDR3. Using its own MiXCR run on the multiplex PCR reads, TCRdb lists one record per CDR3 protein. The sample contains fewer than 400,000 distinct CDR3 sequences, around a quarter of which appear only once. The material sequenced was blood. These receptors were taken from a man in his forties or fifties with Graves' hyperthyroidism.

The chain joins TRBV29-1 to TRBJ2-3, with TRBD2 as a possible D gene (7 bases). In germline, CDR1 is SQVTM, CDR2 ANQGSEA. The CDR3 loop spans 12 amino acids. V was shortened by 7 bases and J by 1 base, with 9 bases between the two germline ends. The CDR3 bases are TGCAGCGGAGGGGGGGGCACAGATACGCAGTATTTT. It is translated as CSGGGGTDTQYF.

This clonotype was seen ten or more times. This sequence joins TRBV7-2 and TRBJ2-5, with TRBD1 matching 8 bases. The CDR3 spans 15 residues. Looked up from germline, CDR1 is SGHTA and CDR2 is FQGNSA. With V trimmed by 5 bases and J by 5 bases, 10 bases remained unmatched. Here the CDR3 reads CASSLGQGLMETQYF. The CDR3 coding sequence is TGTGCCAGCAGCCTAGGACAGGGACTGATGGAGACCCAGTACTTC.

To note about this clonotype: One base away lies a much larger clone, so this may be a sequencing read error. The rearrangement joins TRBV11-2 to TRBJ2-5; either TRBD1 or TRBD2 may supply D (5 bases each). This CDR3 spans 14 amino acids. With 1 base removed from V and 9 bases from J, the gap between germline ends came to 15 bases. Germline V gives CDR1 SGHAT, CDR2 FQNNGV. CDR3 sequence reads: CASSLGRIGEPQYF. The DNA for the CDR3 is TGTGCCAGCAGCTTAGGAAGGATAGGGGAGCCCCAGTACTTC.

This clonotype was detected ten times or more. V and J are TRBV11-2 and TRBJ2-3; 11 bases agree with TRBD2. The ends lost 1 base at V and 0 bases at J; junction bases unmatched: 6. The CDR3 contains 18 residues. The germline CDR1 and CDR2 sequences are SGHAT and FQNNGV. The CDR3 protein is CASSLGLRTSGSTDTQYF. The CDR3 nucleotides are TGTGCCAGCAGCTTAGGCCTTCGGACTAGCGGGAGCACAGATACGCAGTATTTT.

This clonotype has at least ten counts. CDR3: CASSLLGGEQYF. DNA of the CDR3: TGTGCCAGCAGCTTGTTGGGGGGCGAGCAGTACTTC. V gene TRBV5-6 combines with J gene TRBJ2-7; D possibly corresponds to TRBD2 (6 bases). The CDR3 is 12 amino acids. CDR1 is SGHDT and CDR2 is YYEEEE in the germline V gene. Between the trimmed V and J ends, which lost 1 base and 6 bases, there was a span of 8 bases.

This clonotype has more than one count but fewer than ten. V is TRBV18 and J is TRBJ1-2; tentatively, D is TRBD1 (5 bases). The CDR3 consists of 14 residues. Germline V gene data show CDR1 as KGHSH and CDR2 as LQKENI. With 2 bases removed from V and 8 bases from J, the gap between germline ends came to 15 bases. The CDR3 DNA follows: TGTGCCAGCTCACCAGGGGCATCAGATCGCGGCTACACCTTC. It encodes CASSPGASDRGYTF.

This clonotype was recorded many times. The CDR3: CASSLGLWDEQFF. Written as DNA, the CDR3 is TGTGCCAGCAGCTTGGGTCTGTGGGATGAGCAGTTCTTC. This chain joins TRBV11-2 and TRBJ2-1, with unresolved D. Germline V gene data show CDR1 as SGHAT and CDR2 as FQNNGV. The length of the CDR3 is 13 residues. V was cut by 3 bases and J by 8 bases, with 11 bases left in between.

The CDR3 DNA sequence: TGTGCCAGCAGACACACAGGGAGCGGGGAGCTGTTTTTT. Protein: CASRHTGSGELFF. The genes are TRBV3-1 and TRBJ2-2; a weak D match, TRBD1 (6 bases). CDR1 LGHDT and CDR2 YNNKEL come from the germline V gene (reference sequence). With 6 bases removed from V and 7 bases from J, the gap between germline ends came to 12 bases. The length of the CDR3 is 13 residues. The full variable domain, rest sourced from reference TRBV3-1 and TRBJ2-2, is DTAVSQTPKYLVTQMGNDKSIKCEQNLGHDTMYWYKQDSKKFLKIMFSYNNKELIINETVPNRFSPKSPDKAHLNLHINSLELGDSAVYFCASRHTGSGELFFGEGSRLTVL.

The rearrangement links TRBV6-1 to TRBJ2-1, with D tentatively TRBD2 (7 bases). V lost 7 bases to trimming and J lost 7 bases, with 20 bases between them. The CDR3 is 15 amino acids. Per germline, CDR1 MNHNS and CDR2 SASEGT. This CDR3 is CASIPDAGARNEQFF. The CDR3 DNA follows: TGTGCCAGCATACCCGACGCGGGGGCGAGAAATGAGCAGTTCTTC.

The sample holds a few counts of this clonotype. This rearrangement joins TRBV6-5 to TRBJ1-3; D not certain. CDR3 length: 11 amino acids. V lost 6 bases to trimming and J lost 8 bases, with 8 bases between them. Germline V gives CDR1 MNHEY, CDR2 SVGAGI. CDR3 protein: CASRLQDTIYF. In DNA form, the CDR3 reads TGTGCCAGCAGGTTACAAGACACCATATATTTT.

This clonotype was observed many times. CDR3: CASKGQPLTEAFF. The CDR3 DNA reads TGTGCCAGCAAAGGACAACCTTTAACTGAAGCTTTCTTT. V and J are TRBV6-1 and TRBJ1-1; TRBD1 might be the D (5 bases). Trimming pared 7 bases from V and 5 bases from J, leaving 14 bases between. CDR1 is MNHNS and CDR2 is SASEGT in the germline V gene. This CDR3 has 13 residues.

J is TRBJ2-5 and V is TRBV20-1; 7 nucleotides align to TRBD2. The germline CDR1 and CDR2 sequences are DFQATT and SNEGSKA (reference sequence). CDR3 length equals 17 residues. V was pared by 0 bases and J by 2 bases, with 12 bases of the junction left unmatched. The CDR3 bases are TGCAGTGCTAGAGATCGGTCAGGACTAGTAAGGCAAGAGACCCAGTACTTC. Residues: CSARDRSGLVRQETQYF.

This clonotype was counted a few times. The chain has TRBV30 and TRBJ2-7; 8 positions agree with TRBD1. V shed 4 bases and J 3 bases; nucleotides not matched to a gene: 5. The germline V gene encodes CDR1 GTSNPN and CDR2 SVGIG (reference sequence). The CDR3 runs 13 residues. CDR3 loop: CAWTRDRRYEQYF. For the CDR3, the DNA is TGTGCCTGGACACGGGACAGGCGCTACGAGCAGTACTTC.

Many counts were recorded for this clonotype. V and J are TRBV28 and TRBJ1-1; D perhaps matches TRBD1 (6 bases). Trimming removed 3 bases from V and 0 bases from J, with 11 bases in between. The germline gives CDR1 MDHEN, CDR2 SYDVKM. The CDR3 consists of 15 residues. CDR3 DNA: TGTGCCAGCAGTTTGGGGGGGCGCATGAACACTGAAGCTTTCTTT. Amino acid sequence: CASSLGGRMNTEAFF.

This clonotype was observed at least ten times. The chain has TRBV11-2 and TRBJ1-3; D gene ambiguous. Trimming left V 5 bases short and J 7 bases short, with 9 bases between. CDR1 is SGHAT and CDR2 is FQNNGV in the germline V gene. The CDR3 has 12 amino acids. CDR3 sequence: CASSHSLNTIYF. CDR3 DNA: TGTGCCAGCAGCCACTCCTTGAACACCATATATTTT.